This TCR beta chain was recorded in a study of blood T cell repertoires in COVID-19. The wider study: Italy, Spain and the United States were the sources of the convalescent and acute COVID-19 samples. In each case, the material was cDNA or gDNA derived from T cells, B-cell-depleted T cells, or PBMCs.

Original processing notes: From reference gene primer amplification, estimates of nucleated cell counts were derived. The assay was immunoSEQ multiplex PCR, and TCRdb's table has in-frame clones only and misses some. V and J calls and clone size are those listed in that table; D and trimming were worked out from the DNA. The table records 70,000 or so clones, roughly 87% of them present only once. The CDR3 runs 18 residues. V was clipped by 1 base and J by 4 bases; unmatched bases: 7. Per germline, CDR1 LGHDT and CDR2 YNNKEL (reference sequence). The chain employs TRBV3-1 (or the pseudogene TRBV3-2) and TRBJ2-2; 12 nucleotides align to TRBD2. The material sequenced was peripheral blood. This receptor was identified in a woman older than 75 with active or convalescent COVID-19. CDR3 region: CASSQGLAGGPGTGELFF. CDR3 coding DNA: TGTGCCAGCAGCCAAGGGCTAGCGGGGGGGCCGGGCACCGGGGAGCTGTTTTTT.